Following are 29 T cell receptor beta chains from one sample sequenced in a study of T cells in Graves' hyperthyroidism and ophthalmopathy. Template material for amplifying TCR beta CDR3 regions consisted of RNA transcripts. During a first-round RT-PCR of the TCR CDR3, the HTBI primer set was used. TCRdb re-derived calls from the multiplex PCR reads in MiXCR, one entry per CDR3 protein. The data show over 700,000 distinct CDR3 sequences, under 45% seen once. The sample consisted of blood. These receptors came from a middle-aged woman with Graves' hyperthyroidism.

The table lists this clonotype with a count of one. DNA of the CDR3: TGTGCCAGCAGTGAAGCTCCGACAGACTTGAACACTGAAGCTTTCTTT. The encoded protein is CASSEAPTDLNTEAFF. The V call is TRBV6-1, the J call TRBJ1-1, with D tentatively TRBD1 (5 bases). V shed 0 bases and J shed 0 bases, with 11 bases lying between them. CDR3 length: 16 residues. The germline V gene encodes CDR1 MNHNS and CDR2 SASEGT.

Here the CDR3 DNA reads TGTGCCAGCAGCCCCCTGGGGATCACCTACGAGCAGTACTTC. This codes for CASSPLGITYEQYF. The chain has TRBV5-5 and TRBJ2-7; no reliable D call. The CDR3 length is 14 residues. V dropped 4 bases and J dropped 2 bases, with 13 bases sitting between them. CDR1 is SGHKS and CDR2 is YYEKEE in the germline V gene (reference sequence).

This clonotype was counted ten times or more. The rearrangement joins TRBV10-3 to TRBJ1-1; D gene uncertain. Germline V gene sequence: CDR1 ENHRY, CDR2 SYGVKD. Trimming shortened V by 10 bases and J by 6 bases, and 21 bases separated the two germline ends. The CDR3 is 14 residues long. The CDR3 DNA reads TGTGCCACAACGGGAGGGCAGCTCGTCGCTGAAGCTTTCTTT. Its protein is CATTGGQLVAEAFF.

As for this clonotype: With a much larger clone just one base away, this may be a read error. The chain is built from TRBV29-1 and TRBJ1-2; 7 bases are a match to TRBD1. CDR3 size: 12 residues. Per germline, CDR1 SQVTM and CDR2 ANQGSEA. CDR3 residues: CNGGGTAYGYTF. DNA for the CDR3: TGCAACGGGGGGGGGACAGCCTATGGCTACACCTTC.

This clonotype was seen repeatedly, ten times or more. The V gene is TRBV7-7, the J gene TRBJ1-6; TRBD1 aligns across 7 bases. Germline lookup yields CDR1 SSHAT and CDR2 FNYEAQ (reference sequence). The CDR3 length is 13 residues. The CDR3 is CATGTVYNSPLHF. The DNA for the CDR3 is TGTGCTACGGGGACAGTCTATAATTCACCCCTCCACTTT.

About this clonotype: Since a much larger clone is just one base distant, this may be a read error. The chain combines TRBV9 with TRBJ1-4; 7 nucleotides line up with TRBD1. Looked up from germline, CDR1 is SGDLS and CDR2 is YYNGEE. The CDR3 is 15 amino acids. J lost 0 bases, V lost 6 bases, and 5 bases had no gene match. CDR3 protein: CASNRQGPTNEKLFF. The CDR3 DNA is TGTGCCAGCAACCGACAGGGCCCAACTAATGAAAAACTGTTTTTT.

This clonotype was picked up a small number of times. V usage is TRBV5-1 and J usage is TRBJ2-7; 10 nucleotides match TRBD2. The CDR3 contains 16 residues. Germline lookup yields CDR1 SGHRS and CDR2 YFSETQ. Unmatched junction bases numbered 14, after V lost 8 bases and J lost 3 bases. The CDR3 here is CASSHSGASGSYEQYF. CDR3 DNA sequence: TGCGCCAGTTCCCACTCAGGGGCTAGCGGGAGCTACGAGCAGTACTTC.

This clonotype was counted many times. The CDR3 region has the DNA TGTGCCAGCAGCCCACTAGCGGGAGATGGATACGAGCAGTACTTC. Its protein is CASSPLAGDGYEQYF. The rearrangement uses TRBV7-2 and TRBJ2-7; TRBD2 agrees at 11 bases. V shed 5 bases and J 4 bases; nucleotides not matched to a gene: 7. The germline V gene has CDR1 SGHTA and CDR2 FQGNSA. The CDR3 consists of 15 residues. Filled out from reference TRBV7-2 and TRBJ2-7, the complete variable domain reads GAGVSQSPSNKVTEKGKDVELRCDPISGHTALYWYRQSLGQGLEFLIYFQGNSAPDKSGLPSDRFSAERTGGSVSTLTIQRTQQEDSAVYLCASSPLAGDGYEQYFGPGTRLTVT.

The chain has TRBV7-3 and TRBJ2-7, with 9 bases fitting TRBD2. With 2 bases clipped from V and 1 base from J, the junction kept 6 bases outside the gene matches. The CDR3 runs to 16 residues. Germline-derived CDR1 and CDR2 are SGHTA and FQGTGA. The CDR3 coding sequence is TGTGCCAGCAGCTTACGGGCGGGGGGGTTGTCCTACGAGCAGTACTTC. This codes for CASSLRAGGLSYEQYF.

This clonotype has a handful of counts. The rearrangement links TRBV20-1 to TRBJ2-2, with 10 bases that match TRBD2. The CDR3 runs to 16 residues. The trim removed 0 bases at V and 4 bases at J, leaving 5 bases unmatched. Germline V gene sequence: CDR1 DFQATT, CDR2 SNEGSKA (reference sequence). CDR3 protein: CSARDPAGGPTGELFF. CDR3 DNA: TGCAGTGCTAGAGATCCAGCGGGGGGGCCCACCGGGGAGCTGTTTTTT.

A few counts support this clonotype. The chain recombines TRBV7-2 with TRBJ1-2; 8 nucleotides match TRBD1. Germline V gene sequence: CDR1 SGHTA, CDR2 FQGNSA. CDR3 length: 18 amino acids. The J segment lost 1 base and the V segment lost 5 bases, leaving 15 bases of the junction unmatched. The chain's CDR3 is CASSGAGGWGGSNYGYTF. The CDR3 coding sequence is TGTGCCAGCAGCGGAGCAGGGGGCTGGGGAGGTAGTAACTATGGCTACACCTTC.

In this sample, this clonotype turned up many times. The chain couples TRBV20-1 to TRBJ1-1, with TRBD1 matching 9 bases. V was clipped by 5 bases and J by 7 bases; unmatched bases: 8. The germline CDR1 and CDR2 sequences are DFQATT and SNEGSKA (reference sequence). The CDR3 is made up of 13 amino acids. The chain's CDR3 is CSAGKTGGSEAFF. Written as DNA, the CDR3 is TGCAGTGCTGGAAAGACAGGGGGTAGTGAAGCTTTCTTT.

This clonotype was detected only a few times. This rearrangement joins TRBV5-8 to TRBJ2-5; the match to TRBD2 covers 10 bases. Trimming removed 4 bases from V and 5 bases from J; junction bases left unmatched: 11. Germline V gene lookup returns CDR1 SGHTS and CDR2 YDEGEE. The CDR3 consists of 16 residues. CDR3 region: CASSPAKLAGRETQYF. DNA of the CDR3: TGTGCCAGCAGCCCGGCCAAACTAGCGGGACGCGAGACCCAGTACTTC.

This clonotype has just a few counts. This CDR3 is CASRQARDRGGEQYF. In DNA form, the CDR3 reads TGTGCCAGCAGACAGGCCCGGGACAGGGGAGGCGAGCAGTACTTC. The chain joins TRBV28 to TRBJ2-7; 10 nucleotides agree with TRBD1. CDR1 is MDHEN, CDR2 SYDVKM, per germline. The CDR3 is 15 amino acids. V dropped 6 bases and J dropped 6; count of bases not matched to a gene: 11.

The chain carries TRBV10-3 and TRBJ2-7; TRBD1 agrees at 9 bases. J was trimmed by 3 bases and V by 2 bases; bases with no gene match: 8. This CDR3 is 16 amino acids long. The germline V gene has CDR1 ENHRY and CDR2 SYGVKD. The CDR3 DNA reads as TGTGCCATCAGTGAGAAAGCGGACAGGGGAGGCTACGAGCAGTACTTC. Its translation is CAISEKADRGGYEQYF.

This clonotype came up a few times. The rearrangement links TRBV19 to TRBJ2-5, with 11 bases fitting TRBD1. Unmatched junction bases numbered 11, after V lost 4 bases and J lost 4 bases. Germline loops: CDR1 LNHDA, CDR2 SQIVND (reference sequence). The CDR3 is 17 residues long. The CDR3 DNA reads TGTGCCAGTAGTACCATCTCGGGACAGGGGGGGCGAGAGACCCAGTACTTC. It yields the protein CASSTISGQGGRETQYF.

About this clonotype itself: This may be a read error, as it is one base from a much larger clone. The chain is built from TRBV10-1 and TRBJ1-3; D is ambiguous. Germline lookup yields CDR1 WNHNN and CDR2 SYGVQD (reference sequence). This CDR3 comprises 15 residues. CDR3 amino acids: CASSEGLMPGDTIYF. CDR3 DNA: TGCGCCAGCAGTGAGGGACTTATGCCTGGAGACACCATATATTTT.

This clonotype appeared many times. The chain uses TRBV7-2 and TRBJ1-5; D is undetermined. Germline V gene data show CDR1 as SGHTA and CDR2 as FQGNSA. The CDR3 spans 14 residues. Between the trimmed V and J ends, which lost 1 base and 1 base, there was a span of 5 bases. In nucleotides, the CDR3 is TGTGCCAGCAGCTTAGAATGGAGCAATCAGCCCCAGCATTTT. The encoded protein is CASSLEWSNQPQHF.

This clonotype was seen ten or more times. The chain has TRBV15 and TRBJ2-7; 7 positions agree with TRBD2. The V gene end was trimmed by 8 bases and the J gene end by 3 bases; junction bases not matched to a gene: 13. The CDR3 extends over 15 amino acids. Germline CDR1 and CDR2: LNHNV and YYDKDF (reference sequence). The CDR3 loop reads CATGSAGVNDYEQYF. Here the CDR3 DNA reads TGTGCCACCGGGTCCGCGGGGGTTAACGACTACGAGCAGTACTTC.

This clonotype was recorded many times. A junction boundary mismatches the germline segment, possibly from a read error. The chain has TRBV5-8 and TRBJ1-2, with 8 bases that match TRBD1. In germline, CDR1 is SGHTS, CDR2 YDEGEE. The CDR3 is 14 amino acids. CDR3: CASRLGQDVYGYTF. The CDR3 nucleotides read TGTGCCAGCAGATTGGGACAGGACGTCTATGGCTACACCTTC.

The CDR3 region is CASSFGTSGSSGANVLTF. For the CDR3, the DNA is TGCGCCAGCAGCTTTGGGACCTCAGGGAGCTCTGGGGCCAACGTCCTGACTTTC. The V call is TRBV5-1, the J call TRBJ2-6; D may correspond to TRBD1 or TRBD2 (5 bases each). Germline assignment: CDR1 SGHRS and CDR2 YFSETQ. Deletions cut 2 bases from V and 0 bases from J, with 15 bases between. This CDR3 is 18 amino acids long.

This clonotype was seen only a few times. The J gene is TRBJ1-2, the V gene TRBV10-3, with no clear D. CDR1 is ENHRY and CDR2 is SYGVKD in the germline V gene. The CDR3 sequence is 14 residues long. The V gene lost 3 bases and the J gene lost 7 bases, with 15 bases spanning the gap. The chain's CDR3 is CAISDEGSFAGYTF. DNA of the CDR3: TGTGCCATCAGTGACGAGGGTTCTTTCGCTGGCTACACCTTC.

This clonotype occurred many times. The V call is TRBV7-9, the J call TRBJ2-5; D gene uncertain. This CDR3 has 13 residues. Germline V gives CDR1 SEHNR, CDR2 FQNEAQ (reference sequence). The V gene lost 5 bases and the J gene lost 1 base, with 8 bases spanning the gap. The CDR3 bases are TGTGCCAGCAGCCCGGACGTCCAAGAGACCCAGTACTTC. Translating gives CASSPDVQETQYF.

The J gene is TRBJ1-5, the V gene TRBV27, with unresolved D. V lost 5 bases, J lost 1 base, and 6 bases lay in between. The germline V gene has CDR1 MNHEY and CDR2 SMNVEV (reference sequence). This CDR3 is 13 amino acids long. The CDR3 sequence is CASSPMSNQPQHF. For the CDR3, the DNA is TGTGCCAGCAGTCCCATGAGCAATCAGCCCCAGCATTTT.

The chain joins TRBV2 to TRBJ1-6, with D possibly matching TRBD1 (5 bases). The ends were cut back, 3 bases at V and 8 bases at J, with 20 bases in the middle. The CDR3 totals 17 residues. Germline CDR1 SNHLY, CDR2 FYNNEI. Here the CDR3 DNA reads TGTGCCAGCAGTGATCAGGGTGGTAAGGTTCTCCATTCACCCCTCCACTTT. It yields the protein CASSDQGGKVLHSPLHF.

This clonotype has only one observation. This may be a read error, as it is one base from a much larger clone. Here the CDR3 omits its conserved ending phenylalanine or tryptophan, so a read error is the likely source. The DNA is left out, because the CDR3 cannot be placed on it with certainty; the CDR3 is given as TCRdb lists it. The chain recombines TRBV5-6 with TRBJ2-7; TRBD1, as called in the table, went unchecked against the DNA. Counting both end residues, the CDR3 totals 13 amino acids. Germline loops: CDR1 SGHDT, CDR2 YYEEEE. The CDR3 region is CASSLAGYGQGYL.

The rearrangement links TRBV6-1 to TRBJ1-2; weak D call: TRBD1 (6 bases). This CDR3 spans 15 amino acids. The germline gives CDR1 MNHNS, CDR2 SASEGT. The V and J ends lost 3 bases and 5 bases respectively, with 16 bases between them. The CDR3 bases are TGTGCCAGCAGTGATAATACAGGGTTCTATTATGGCTACACCTTC. It specifies CASSDNTGFYYGYTF.

This rearrangement joins TRBV9 to TRBJ1-1; perhaps TRBD1 as D (5 bases). This CDR3 contains 16 residues. The germline V gene has CDR1 SGDLS and CDR2 YYNGEE. Between the trimmed V and J ends, which lost 5 bases and 2 bases, there was a span of 19 bases. The CDR3 spells CASSPTLFGGNTEAFF. Here the CDR3 DNA reads TGTGCCAGCAGTCCAACCCTCTTCGGGGGAAACACTGAAGCTTTCTTT.

The rearrangement joins TRBV7-2 to TRBJ1-5, with a weak D call TRBD1 (5 bases). Germline V gene data show CDR1 as SGHTA and CDR2 as FQGNSA. This CDR3 comprises 14 residues. With 5 bases removed from V and 11 bases from J, the gap between germline ends came to 19 bases. The DNA of the CDR3 is TGTGCCAGCAGCCAAGGCGGGGGGGGAGAGACCCAGCATTTT. Translation gives CASSQGGGGETQHF.